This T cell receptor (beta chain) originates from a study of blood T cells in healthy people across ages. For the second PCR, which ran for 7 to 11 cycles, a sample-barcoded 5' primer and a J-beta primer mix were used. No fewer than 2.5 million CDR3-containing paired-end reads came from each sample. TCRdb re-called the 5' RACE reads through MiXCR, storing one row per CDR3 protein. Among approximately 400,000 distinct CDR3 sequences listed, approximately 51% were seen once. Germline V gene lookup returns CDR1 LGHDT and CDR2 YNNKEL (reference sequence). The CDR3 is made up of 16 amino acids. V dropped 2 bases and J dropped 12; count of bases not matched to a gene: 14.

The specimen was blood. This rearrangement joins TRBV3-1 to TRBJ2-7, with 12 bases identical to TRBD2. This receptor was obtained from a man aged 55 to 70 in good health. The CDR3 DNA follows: TGTGCCAGCAGCCAAAGCCTAGCGGGGGGGCTAGAGACCCGGTACTTC. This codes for CASSQSLAGGLETRYF.